This T cell receptor (beta chain) was documented in a study of T cell responses to AZD1222 COVID-19 vaccine. Notes on the study in general: Among those given AZD1222, only 6 or 7 were seropositive at baseline. Only after the peak T cell response were repertoires sampled.

Germline V gene sequence: CDR1 LNHDA, CDR2 SQIVND (reference sequence). The CDR3 is 15 amino acids. The germline V and J ends were trimmed by 5 bases and 0 bases, with 14 bases remaining between them. About this clone itself: Its target is not known.

Measured with immunoSEQ multiplex PCR; TCRdb has only the in-frame clones, and not every one. The table lists fewer than 200,000 clones, approximately 94% of them singletons. The TCR sequence derives from an adult who received the MenACWY meningococcal vaccine as a control. The chain is built from TRBV19 and TRBJ2-7; perhaps TRBD2 as D (5 bases). The sample here was peripheral blood, taken 28 days after the second dose of the MenACWY control vaccine. CDR3 bases: TGTGCCAGTAGTTCTTCCAGCGGAAGCTCCTACGAGCAGTACTTC. Protein: CASSSSSGSSYEQYF.